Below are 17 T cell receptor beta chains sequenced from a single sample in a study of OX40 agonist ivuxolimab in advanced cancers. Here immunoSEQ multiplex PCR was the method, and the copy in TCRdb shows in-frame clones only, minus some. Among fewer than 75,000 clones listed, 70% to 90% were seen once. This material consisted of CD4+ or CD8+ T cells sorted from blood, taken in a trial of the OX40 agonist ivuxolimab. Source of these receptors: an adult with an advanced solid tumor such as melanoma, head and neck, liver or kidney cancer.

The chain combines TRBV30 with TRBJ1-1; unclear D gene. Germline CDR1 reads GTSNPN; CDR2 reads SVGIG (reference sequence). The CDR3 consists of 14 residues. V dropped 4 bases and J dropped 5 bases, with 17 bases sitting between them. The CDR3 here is CAWKEVPGVTEAFF. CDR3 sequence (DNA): TGTGCCTGGAAGGAAGTCCCCGGGGTTACTGAAGCTTTCTTT.

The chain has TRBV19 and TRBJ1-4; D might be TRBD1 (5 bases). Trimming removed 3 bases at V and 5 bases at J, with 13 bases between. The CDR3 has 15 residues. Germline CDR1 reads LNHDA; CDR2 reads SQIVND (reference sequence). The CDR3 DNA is TGTGCCAGTAGTATGGGATGGGGCCAAAATGAAAAACTGTTTTTT. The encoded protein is CASSMGWGQNEKLFF.

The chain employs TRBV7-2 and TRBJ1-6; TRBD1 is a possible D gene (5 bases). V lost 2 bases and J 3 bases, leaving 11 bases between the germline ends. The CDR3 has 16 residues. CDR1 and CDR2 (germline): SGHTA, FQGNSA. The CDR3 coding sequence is TGTGCCAGCAGCTTAAAAAGGGGAGGCTATAATTCACCCCTCCACTTT. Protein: CASSLKRGGYNSPLHF.

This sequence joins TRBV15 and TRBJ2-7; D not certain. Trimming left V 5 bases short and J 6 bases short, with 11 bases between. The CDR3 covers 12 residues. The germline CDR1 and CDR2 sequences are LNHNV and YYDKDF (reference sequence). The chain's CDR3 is CATSPGQREQYF. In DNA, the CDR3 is TGTGCCACCAGCCCAGGCCAGCGCGAGCAGTACTTC. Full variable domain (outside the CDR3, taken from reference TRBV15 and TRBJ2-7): DAMVIQNPRYQVTQFGKPVTLSCSQTLNHNVMYWYQQKSSQAPKLLFHYYDKDFNNEADTPDNFQSRRPNTSFCFLDIRSPGLGDTAMYLCATSPGQREQYFGPGTRLTVT.

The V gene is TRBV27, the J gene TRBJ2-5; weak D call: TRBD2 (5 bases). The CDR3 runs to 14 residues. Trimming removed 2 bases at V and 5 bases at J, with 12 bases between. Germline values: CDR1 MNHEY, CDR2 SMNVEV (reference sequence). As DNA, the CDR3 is TGTGCCAGCAGTTTAATCGATAGGAGGGAGACCCAGTACTTC. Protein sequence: CASSLIDRRETQYF.

This CDR3 reads CASRGARGSYNEQFF. In nucleotides, the CDR3 is TGTGCCAGCAGGGGAGCTCGGGGCTCCTACAATGAGCAGTTCTTC. The rearrangement links TRBV6-6 to TRBJ2-1, with a weak D call TRBD2 (5 bases). V was trimmed by 6 bases and J by 0 bases, leaving 12 bases between them. Germline CDR1 and CDR2: MNHNY and SVGAGI (reference sequence). The CDR3 is 15 amino acids.

The CDR3 loop is CASSQAIGGSTDTQYF. The CDR3, as DNA: TGTGCCAGCAGCCAAGCAATTGGCGGCAGCACAGATACGCAGTATTTT. The V gene is TRBV7-2, the J gene TRBJ2-3; D is unclear. The CDR3 covers 16 residues. Per germline, CDR1 SGHTA and CDR2 FQGNSA. The V gene lost 5 bases and the J gene lost 0 bases, with 15 bases spanning the gap.

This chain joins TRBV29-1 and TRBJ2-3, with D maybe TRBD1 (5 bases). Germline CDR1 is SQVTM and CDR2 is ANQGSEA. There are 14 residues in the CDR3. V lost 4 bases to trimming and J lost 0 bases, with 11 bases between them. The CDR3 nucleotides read TGCAGCGTTGCCCGGGCAGGGAGCACAGATACGCAGTATTTT. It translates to CSVARAGSTDTQYF.

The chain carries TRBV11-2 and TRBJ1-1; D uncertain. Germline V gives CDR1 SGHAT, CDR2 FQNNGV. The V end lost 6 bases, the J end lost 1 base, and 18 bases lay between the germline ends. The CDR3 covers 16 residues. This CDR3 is CASSLNTGRANTEAFF. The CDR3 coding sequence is TGTGCCAGCAGTCTCAATACCGGACGGGCGAACACTGAAGCTTTCTTT.

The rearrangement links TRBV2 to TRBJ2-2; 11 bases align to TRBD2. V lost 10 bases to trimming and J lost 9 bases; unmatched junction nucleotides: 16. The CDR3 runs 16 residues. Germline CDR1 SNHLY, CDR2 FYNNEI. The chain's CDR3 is CATQPGLAGLTRELFF. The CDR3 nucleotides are TGTGCCACCCAGCCCGGACTAGCGGGTCTTACTAGGGAGCTGTTTTTT.

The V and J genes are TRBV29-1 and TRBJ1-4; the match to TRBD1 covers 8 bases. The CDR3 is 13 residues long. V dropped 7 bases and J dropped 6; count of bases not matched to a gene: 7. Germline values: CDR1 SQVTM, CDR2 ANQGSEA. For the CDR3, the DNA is TGCAGCGCTAGGGACAGGCGTTATGAAAAACTGTTTTTT. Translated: CSARDRRYEKLFF.

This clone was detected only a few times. This CDR3 is CASTPEGIPNTEAFF. The CDR3 bases are TGTGCCAGCACCCCGGAGGGCATCCCGAACACTGAAGCTTTCTTT. The chain links TRBV5-5 to TRBJ1-1, with D uncertain. Trimming stripped 6 bases from V and 1 base from J, with 16 bases between. The CDR3 consists of 15 residues. Looked up from germline, CDR1 is SGHKS and CDR2 is YYEKEE (reference sequence). Using reference TRBV5-5 and TRBJ1-1 for the parts outside the CDR3, the full variable domain is DAGVTQSPTHLIKTRGQQVTLRCSPISGHKSVSWYQQVLGQGPQFIFQYYEKEERGRGNFPDRFSARQFPNYSSELNVNALLLGDSALYLCASTPEGIPNTEAFFGQGTRLTVV.

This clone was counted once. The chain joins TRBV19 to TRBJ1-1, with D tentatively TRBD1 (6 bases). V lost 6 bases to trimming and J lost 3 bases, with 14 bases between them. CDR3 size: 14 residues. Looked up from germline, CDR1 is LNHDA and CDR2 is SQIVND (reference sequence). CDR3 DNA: TGTGCCAGTAGGGGAAACACAGGGTACACTGAAGCTTTCTTT. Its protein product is CASRGNTGYTEAFF.

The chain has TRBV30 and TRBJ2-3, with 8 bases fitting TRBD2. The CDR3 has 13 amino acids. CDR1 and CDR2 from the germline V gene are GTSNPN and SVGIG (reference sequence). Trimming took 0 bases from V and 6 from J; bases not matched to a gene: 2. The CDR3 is CAWSVGGADTQYF. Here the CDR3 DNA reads TGTGCCTGGAGTGTCGGGGGGGCCGATACGCAGTATTTT.

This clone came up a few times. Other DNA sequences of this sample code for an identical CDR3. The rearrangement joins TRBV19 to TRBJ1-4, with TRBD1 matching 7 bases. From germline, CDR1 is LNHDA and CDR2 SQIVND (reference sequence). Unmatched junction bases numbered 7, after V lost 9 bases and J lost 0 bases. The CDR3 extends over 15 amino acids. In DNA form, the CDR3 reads TGTGCCAGCAGACAGGGATCTGCAACTAATGAAAAACTGTTTTTT. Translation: CASRQGSATNEKLFF.

CDR3 in amino acids: CASSSAPQGGTQYF. The CDR3 DNA sequence: TGTGCCAGCAGCTCCGCGCCCCAAGGGGGGACCCAGTACTTC. The V and J genes are TRBV7-3 and TRBJ2-5, with a possible D match to TRBD1 (6 bases). Germline V lookup: CDR1 SGHTA, CDR2 FQGTGA. This CDR3 contains 14 residues. Deletions cut 4 bases from V and 7 bases from J, with 16 bases between.

The CDR3: CASTMGGQSNYNEQFF. As DNA, the CDR3 is TGTGCCAGCACCATGGGTGGCCAGTCCAACTACAATGAGCAGTTCTTC. The gene calls are TRBV5-4 and TRBJ2-1; D unclear. CDR1 is SGHNT and CDR2 is YYREEE in the germline V gene (reference sequence). With 6 bases removed from V and 3 bases from J, the gap between germline ends came to 19 bases. The CDR3 contains 16 residues.